The clone carrying this T cell receptor (beta chain) was detected a few times. TCR beta CDR3 sequences were amplified from RNA transcripts. When the TCR CDR3 underwent first-round RT-PCR, the HTBI primer set was used. TCRdb independently ran MiXCR on the multiplex PCR reads; one entry per CDR3 protein. The repertoire consists of around 620,000 distinct CDR3 sequences, with 12% to 15% occurring once and the leading ten covering 7% to 9%. The data were taken from a study of T cells in Graves' hyperthyroidism and ophthalmopathy. Lactation, pregnancy, other autoimmune disease or uncontrolled infection led to exclusion of patients. Orbital computed tomography, thyroid ultrasound, serum thyroxine and TRAb, and clinical symptoms together informed the diagnoses. The sequenced sample was blood. The TCR was taken from a woman aged 18 to 35 with Graves' ophthalmopathy.

The CDR3 spells CATSRGQGATNEKLFF. In nucleotides, the CDR3 is TGTGCCACCAGCAGAGGACAGGGGGCTACTAATGAAAAACTGTTTTTT. The rearrangement links TRBV15 to TRBJ1-4, with TRBD1 identical over 10 bases. V shed 1 base, J shed 2 bases, and the junction held 1 base outside the gene matches. CDR1 is LNHNV, CDR2 YYDKDF, per germline (reference sequence). This CDR3 has 16 residues.